The text below deals with one T cell receptor (beta chain). Its antigen remains unknown. The record originates from a study of OX40 agonist ivuxolimab in advanced cancers. In the study overall: Three patients got partial responses; one had hepatocellular carcinoma and two had cutaneous melanoma. Study-level results: Also present in some nonresponders was a low level of normalized T-cell clonal expansion. There were, on average, more expanded clones in CD8+ T cells than in CD4+. Expanded peripheral T-cell antigen specificity went undetermined.

Here immunoSEQ multiplex PCR was the method, and the copy in TCRdb shows in-frame clones only, minus some. This table holds around 76,000 clones, approximately 80% found once. The CDR3 spans 14 residues. The germline CDR1 and CDR2 sequences are SGHNT and YYREEE (reference sequence). V lost 3 bases, J lost 4 bases, and 6 bases stayed unmatched. The sample here was CD4+ or CD8+ T cells sorted from blood, taken in a trial of the OX40 agonist ivuxolimab. The sequence was collected from an adult with an advanced solid tumor such as melanoma, head and neck, liver or kidney cancer. The chain combines TRBV5-4 with TRBJ2-7, with 8 bases lining up with TRBD2. CDR3 protein: CASSSTGGTYEQYF. In DNA, the CDR3 is TGTGCCAGCAGCTCCACGGGGGGGACTTACGAGCAGTACTTC.